This T cell receptor (beta chain) was sequenced in a study of blood T cell repertoires in COVID-19. The table came from immunoSEQ multiplex PCR; TCRdb's copy has only in-frame clones and leaves some out. The table lists about 14,000 clones, roughly 90% of them singletons, with about 5% in the top ten. This clone was detected only a few times. CDR3 size: 15 residues. From germline, CDR1 is SGHNT and CDR2 YYREEE (reference sequence). The J segment lost 10 bases and the V segment lost 3 bases, leaving 8 bases of the junction unmatched. The clonotype was recovered from a human donor in a cohort sampled during active COVID-19. Sequencing was performed on peripheral blood. This chain uses TRBV5-4 with TRBJ2-1; 12 nucleotides agree with TRBD2. Here the CDR3 DNA reads TGTGCCAGCAGCTCCCTAGCGGGGGGGACGCGGGAGCAGTTCTTC. This sequence encodes CASSSLAGGTREQFF.